Listed here are 2 T cell receptor beta chains from one sample, sequenced in a study of regulatory T cells in long-lasting Graves disease. Regarding time point: newly diagnosed GD, antithyroid drugs for less than 3 months. The TCR library used RNA extracted from PBMCs. With iRepertoire HTBI primers and Arm-PCR of CDR3 regions, TCR beta libraries were built. TCRdb re-called the multiplex PCR reads through MiXCR, storing one row per CDR3 protein. The table records some 250,000 distinct CDR3 sequences, approximately 20% of them present only once. This sample was shared with a second study, whose subject was T cells in Graves' hyperthyroidism and ophthalmopathy.

Specimen: peripheral blood mononuclear cells (PBMCs), collected at new diagnosis, from a patient treated with antithyroid drugs. These TCRs come from a woman between 25 and 40 years old with Graves disease.

This clonotype has only a few counts. A clone one base away is much larger, so this may be a read error. Without the conserved terminal phenylalanine or tryptophan, this CDR3 likely stems from a read error. J is TRBJ2-5 and V is TRBV20-1; 8 nucleotides align to TRBD2. Germline V gene data show CDR1 as DFQATT and CDR2 as SNEGSKA (reference sequence). This CDR3 is 14 amino acids long. V lost 1 base and J lost 4; bases outside the gene matches: 5. CDR3 DNA sequence: TGCAGTGCTAGAGGGGGACTAGGGTCAGAGACCCAGTACCTC. Residues: CSARGGLGSETQYL.

This clonotype showed up many times. This chain joins TRBV5-1 and TRBJ2-3; perhaps D is TRBD1 or TRBD2 (6 bases each). Germline V CDR1 and CDR2: SGHRS, YFSETQ. The CDR3 runs 17 residues. Trimming stripped 4 bases from V and 2 bases from J, with 20 bases between. The CDR3 DNA sequence: TGCGCCAGCAGCCCGTATAGACGGCGGGACATCACAGATACGCAGTATTTT. Its translation is CASSPYRRRDITDTQYF.